This T cell receptor beta chain was retrieved from a study of blood T cell repertoires in COVID-19. Participants spanned ages about 18 to 90 years and resided in 20 to 30 US areas. Categorization into cohorts depended on clinical history that participants reported. Symptom resolution, clearance, or two negative PCRs marked the recovered donors of Cohort 3. Authors' methods: Estimates of nucleated cell counts were drawn from the amplification of reference gene primers. Assay: immunoSEQ multiplex PCR; the TCRdb copy retains only in-frame clones and omits some. That table supplies the V and J calls and clone size; D and trimming were determined from the DNA. The sample carries approximately 330,000 clones, roughly 90% recorded once. This CDR3 spans 16 amino acids. V shed 6 bases, J shed 3 bases, and the junction held 13 bases outside the gene matches. Germline CDR1 MNHNY, CDR2 SVGAGI (reference sequence).

Sequencing was done on a sample of PBMCs or T cells enriched from blood (not recorded which). This clonotype originated in a woman aged 25-40 years who had recovered from COVID-19. This rearrangement joins TRBV6-6 to TRBJ1-2; 7 bases line up with TRBD1. The CDR3 here is CASRDRPGTVDYGYTF. The CDR3 coding sequence is TGTGCCAGCAGAGATCGTCCCGGGACAGTCGACTATGGCTACACCTTC.